This TCR beta chain was identified in a study of neurological immune-mediated disorders. Ten or more counts support this clonotype. Its antigen remains unknown. The time point is: longitudinal time-point 2. The unsorted libraries were generated from a total of 2 million PBMCs, which had been stored in RNAlater at -80 C. This CDR3 has 14 residues. V was pared by 9 bases and J by 2 bases, with 13 bases between. Study observations and caveats: Whereas HTLV-1-associated myelopathy showed the most TCR clonal expansion, multiple sclerosis showed the least, with levels below those of healthy controls.

From 15-18 subjects, over 170 million TCR-beta sequences were obtained in each sequencing run. TCRdb reanalysed the 5' RACE reads using MiXCR and keeps one entry per CDR3 protein. The sample holds about 66,000 distinct CDR3 sequences; roughly 9.7% are singletons and the top ten take about 12%. The origin of this receptor is a man between 25 and 39 years old in good health. The rearrangement uses TRBV12-3 or TRBV12-4 and TRBJ2-2, with D perhaps given as TRBD1 or TRBD2 (5 bases each). Sequenced: PBMCs. CDR3 sequence: CASAGDPNTGELFF. CDR3 nucleotide sequence: TGTGCCAGTGCCGGGGACCCAAACACCGGGGAGCTGTTTTTT.